The sequence of this TCR beta chain was determined in a study of cytomegalovirus exposure and HLA in healthy donors. About the research overall: The 120 or so validation repertoires used the same platform as the approximately 620 first-cohort repertoires (as reported by a later analysis). Findings and caveats of the study: Confirmation was obtained in vitro that a few CMV-associated chains are specific for CMV antigens. Reports described diagnosis of cytomegalovirus status by the classifier as highly specific and sensitive. A list of 164 TCR beta chains associated with cytomegalovirus was given.

TCRdb's table, derived via immunoSEQ multiplex PCR, lists solely in-frame clones and lacks some. The data show roughly 280,000 clones, just over 85% seen once. V was shortened by 2 bases and J by 5 bases, with 16 bases between the two germline ends. Germline loops: CDR1 SEHNR, CDR2 FQNEAQ (reference sequence). The CDR3 is 16 amino acids. A remark on this clone: What it binds is unknown.

This TCR derives from a woman aged 18-29 years in good health and CMV-seronegative. The chain links TRBV7-9 to TRBJ2-1; TRBD2 might be the D (5 bases). The source material was PBMCs. The CDR3, as DNA: TGTGCCAGCAGCTTACTCTCCCTAGCTTCCCACAATGAGCAGTTCTTC. Translating it yields CASSLLSLASHNEQFF. The full variable domain, completed using reference TRBV7-9 and TRBJ2-1, is DTGVSQNPRHKITKRGQNVTFRCDPISEHNRLYWYRQTLGQGPEFLTYFQNEAQLEKSRLLSDRFSAERPKGSFSTLEIQRTEQGDSAMYLCASSLLSLASHNEQFFGPGTRLTVL.